The rows below give T cell receptor beta chains drawn from one sample of a study of T cells expressing NK-cell markers. TCRdb reanalyzed the 5' RACE reads, giving one entry per CDR3 protein sequence and no DNA. This table holds under 200,000 distinct CDR3 sequences. The sample taken for sequencing was blood T cells: a sorted CD56 or NKG2C T cell subset, CD4+ or CD8+ T cells, or bulk PBMC T cells (not recorded which). The receptors were sampled from a woman between 18 and 75 years old in good health. CDR3s include the opening cysteine and the closing phenylalanine or tryptophan.

CASSVGVGSETQYF	TRBJ2-5	TRBV9
CASSSEGTGGGNTIYF	TRBJ1-3	TRBV6-1
CSAKIGGSGEAFF	TRBJ1-1	TRBV20-1
CSASPGLVVDTQYF	TRBJ2-3	TRBV20-1
CASSLTGGFEKLFF	TRBJ1-4	TRBV5-1
CASSSDRPIPYEQYF	TRBJ2-7	TRBV6-1
CASSYSGGKTDTQYF	TRBJ2-3	TRBV11-2
CASSFTGSYNEQFF	TRBJ2-1	TRBV2
CASSLAGSGAPPTETQYF	TRBJ2-5	TRBV7-2
CASSPRLAGYSSYNEQFF	TRBJ2-1	TRBV18
CASSQTGLAGPNSYNEQFF	TRBJ2-1	TRBV11-1
CASSPFTGGNQPQHF	TRBJ1-5	TRBV6-5
CASSLEGLGPYEQYF	TRBJ2-7	TRBV7-2
CSVAFPTTGELFF	TRBJ2-2	TRBV29-1
CASSIDRGRWTGELFF	TRBJ2-2	TRBV6-1
CASRLRSTGGNTEAFF	TRBJ1-1	TRBV27
CASSAGTSDTDTQYF	TRBJ2-3	TRBV2
CASSQGGVSEQYF	TRBJ2-7	TRBV3-1
CASSFDRALQPYF	TRBJ2-5	TRBV5-1
CASQSSSSYNEQFF	TRBJ2-1	TRBV6-1
CASSAQGAEGHTEAFF	TRBJ1-1	TRBV5-1
CATSLAGADNEQFF	TRBJ2-1	TRBV24-1
CAISGPGTRKGGYNEQFF	TRBJ2-1	TRBV10-3
CASSQGSQGGNTEAFF	TRBJ1-1	TRBV5-1
CASSLGTVYSPLHF	TRBJ1-6	TRBV18
CASSAPGELFF	TRBJ2-2	TRBV12-3/TRBV12-4
CASSQTNTGELFF	TRBJ2-2	TRBV4-1
CASSLGVTGLNLAADTQYF	TRBJ2-3	TRBV27
CASSLPGSLDTGELFF	TRBJ2-2	TRBV7-9
CASKNSAGSTEAFF	TRBJ1-1	TRBV25-1
CASSGNSGNTIYF	TRBJ1-3	TRBV7-3
CASSSQTSGRMIGETQYF	TRBJ2-5	TRBV6-5
CSVGGSNYGYTF	TRBJ1-2	TRBV29-1
CASQTSGNSYNEQFF	TRBJ2-1	TRBV2
CASSPLAAGDEQFF	TRBJ2-1	TRBV18
CSAPHGRTYEQYF	TRBJ2-7	TRBV20-1
CASTLGGVEAFF	TRBJ1-1	TRBV3-1
CASRIQGDTEAFF	TRBJ1-1	TRBV5-1
CASSQQVGELFF	TRBJ2-2	TRBV12-3/TRBV12-4
CASSLVQESDEQFF	TRBJ2-1	TRBV5-1
CASSLGTGPYF	TRBJ2-7	TRBV7-2
CASSFVGTGGEKLFF	TRBJ1-4	TRBV28
CASSSAGTGNTEAFF	TRBJ1-1	TRBV5-1
CASSLAGRNTEAFF	TRBJ1-1	TRBV5-1